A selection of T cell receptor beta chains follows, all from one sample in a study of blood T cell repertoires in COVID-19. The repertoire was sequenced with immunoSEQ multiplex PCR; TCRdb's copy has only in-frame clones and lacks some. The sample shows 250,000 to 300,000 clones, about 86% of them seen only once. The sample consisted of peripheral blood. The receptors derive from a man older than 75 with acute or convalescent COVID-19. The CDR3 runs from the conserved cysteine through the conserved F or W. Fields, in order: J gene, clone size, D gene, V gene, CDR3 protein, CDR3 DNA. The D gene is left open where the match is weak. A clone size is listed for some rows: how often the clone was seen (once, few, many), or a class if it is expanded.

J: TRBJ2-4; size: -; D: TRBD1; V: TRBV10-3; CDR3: CATARSGQGVTTDIQYF; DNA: TGTGCCACGGCGCGCTCTGGTCAGGGGGTGACAACGGACATTCAGTACTTC
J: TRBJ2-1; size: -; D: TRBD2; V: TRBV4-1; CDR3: CASSQSGTRWNEQFF; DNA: TGCGCCAGCAGCCAATCCGGGACTAGGTGGAATGAGCAGTTCTTC
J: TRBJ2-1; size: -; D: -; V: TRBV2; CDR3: CASSLNLSYEQFF; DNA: TGTGCCAGCTCCCTGAACCTGAGTTATGAGCAGTTCTTC
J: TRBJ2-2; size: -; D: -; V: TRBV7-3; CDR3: CASSGKLGATGELFF; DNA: TGTGCCAGCAGCGGAAAGTTAGGGGCAACCGGGGAGCTGTTTTTT
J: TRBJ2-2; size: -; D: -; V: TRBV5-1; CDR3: CASSLVGTANTGELFF; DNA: TGCGCCAGCAGCTTGGTGGGGACTGCGAACACCGGGGAGCTGTTTTTT
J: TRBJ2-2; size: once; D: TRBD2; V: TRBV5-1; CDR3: CASSLGLAGTGELFF; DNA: TGCGCCAGCAGCTTGGGACTAGCGGGCACCGGGGAGCTGTTTTTT
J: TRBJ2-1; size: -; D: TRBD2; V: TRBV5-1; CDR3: CASSQIAGGSYNEQFF; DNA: TGCGCCAGCAGCCAGATAGCGGGAGGCTCCTACAATGAGCAGTTCTTC
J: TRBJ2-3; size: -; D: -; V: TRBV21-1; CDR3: CASSKGNSGVRDTQYF; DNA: TGTGCCAGCAGCAAAGGAAACTCAGGGGTGAGGGATACGCAGTATTTT
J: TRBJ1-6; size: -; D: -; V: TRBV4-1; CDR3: CASSPWAGLEDNSPLHF; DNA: TGCGCCAGCAGTCCATGGGCGGGGCTGGAAGATAATTCACCCCTCCACTTT
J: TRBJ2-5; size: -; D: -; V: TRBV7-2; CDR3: CASSLGEGALYQETQYF; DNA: TGTGCCAGCAGCTTAGGGGAAGGGGCCCTATATCAAGAGACCCAGTACTTC
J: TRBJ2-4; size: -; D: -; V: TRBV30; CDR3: CAWSVGINIQYF; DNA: TGTGCCTGGAGTGTCGGGATAAACATTCAGTACTTC
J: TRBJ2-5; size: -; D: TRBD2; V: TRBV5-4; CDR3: CASSPRDPGTSLRVAETQYF; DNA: TGTGCCAGCAGCCCTCGAGATCCCGGGACTAGCCTCCGCGTGGCGGAGACCCAGTACTTC
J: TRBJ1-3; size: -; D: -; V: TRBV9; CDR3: CASSGHSGNTIYF; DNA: TGTGCCAGCAGCGGGCACTCTGGAAACACCATATATTTT
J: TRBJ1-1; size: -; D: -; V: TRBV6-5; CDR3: CASSYSRTAEAFF; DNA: TGTGCCAGCAGTTACTCTCGGACAGCTGAAGCTTTCTTT
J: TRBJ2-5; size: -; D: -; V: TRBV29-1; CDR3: CSAPGGDATAQYF; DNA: TGCAGCGCCCCAGGAGGGGACGCCACGGCCCAGTACTTC
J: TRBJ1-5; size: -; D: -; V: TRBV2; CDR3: CATTQDTNQPQHF; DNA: TGTGCCACCACCCAGGACACTAATCAGCCCCAGCATTTT
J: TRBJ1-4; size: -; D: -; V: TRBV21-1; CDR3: CASSQGGEKLFF; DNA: TGTGCCAGCAGCCAGGGAGGGGAAAAACTGTTTTTT
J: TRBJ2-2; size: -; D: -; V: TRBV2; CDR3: CASSDLQMNTGELFF; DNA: TGTGCCAGCAGTGATCTTCAGATGAACACCGGGGAGCTGTTTTTT
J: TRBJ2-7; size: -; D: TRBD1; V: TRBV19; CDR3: CASSMTGGYEQYF; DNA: TGTGCCAGTAGTATGACAGGGGGCTACGAGCAGTACTTC
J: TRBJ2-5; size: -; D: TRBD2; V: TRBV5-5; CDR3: CASSLTSGRQETQYF; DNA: TGTGCCAGCAGCTTGACTAGCGGGAGACAAGAGACCCAGTACTTC
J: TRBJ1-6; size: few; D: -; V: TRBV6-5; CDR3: CASGLTSYNSPLHF; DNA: TGTGCCAGCGGACTAACCTCCTATAATTCACCCCTCCACTTT
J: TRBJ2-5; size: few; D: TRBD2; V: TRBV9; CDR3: CASSLETGTSVRETQYF; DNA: TGTGCCAGCAGCCTTGAAACGGGGACTAGCGTTAGGGAGACCCAGTACTTC
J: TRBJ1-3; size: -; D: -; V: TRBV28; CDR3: CASRPGIVENTIYF; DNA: TGTGCCAGCAGGCCCGGGATCGTGGAAAACACCATATATTTT
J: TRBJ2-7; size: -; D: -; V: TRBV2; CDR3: CASSEAGAAYEQYF; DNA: TGTGCCAGCAGTGAGGCAGGGGCGGCTTACGAGCAGTACTTC